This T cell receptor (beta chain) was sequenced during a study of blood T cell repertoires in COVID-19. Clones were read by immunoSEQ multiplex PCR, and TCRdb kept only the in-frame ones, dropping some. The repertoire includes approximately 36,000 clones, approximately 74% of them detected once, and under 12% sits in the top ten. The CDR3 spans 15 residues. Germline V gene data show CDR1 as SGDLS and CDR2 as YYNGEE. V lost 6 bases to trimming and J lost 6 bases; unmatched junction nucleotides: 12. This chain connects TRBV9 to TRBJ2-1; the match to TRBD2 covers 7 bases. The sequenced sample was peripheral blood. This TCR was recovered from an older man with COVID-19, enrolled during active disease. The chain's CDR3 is CASTPGPGGFNEQFF. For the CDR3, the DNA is TGTGCCAGCACCCCGGGCCCGGGGGGTTTCAATGAGCAGTTCTTC.